Only a few counts were recorded for the clone carrying this T cell receptor beta chain. Its antigen remains unknown. The data originate from a study of response to subunit inactivated influenza vaccine. Study-wide points: Researchers suggested that each seasonal influenza vaccination recruits few new T cells.

TCRdb reanalysed the RT-PCR reads using MiXCR and keeps one entry per CDR3 protein. Counted here are approximately 520,000 distinct CDR3 sequences, about 25% occurring once; the ten biggest clones make up under 2.5%. With 2 bases removed from V and 7 bases from J, the gap between germline ends came to 15 bases. The V gene's germline CDR1 is SQVTM and CDR2 ANQGSEA. This CDR3 comprises 13 residues. The specimen was CD4+ T cells sorted from PBMCs, collected 4 to 6 days after vaccination. This TCR came from a man aged 50-59 years who received an inactivated influenza vaccine. This chain links TRBV29-1 with TRBJ2-7; possibly TRBD1 for D (5 bases). CDR3 nucleotide sequence: TGCAGCGTTGAATCCTCCAGGGATAGGGAGCAGTACTTC. Translated: CSVESSRDREQYF.